This T cell receptor (beta chain) originates from a study of cytomegalovirus exposure and HLA in healthy donors. Of note for this clone: Its matching antigen is unknown.

Amplification used 60 Vbeta primers and 13 Jbeta primers. TCRdb's table, derived via immunoSEQ multiplex PCR, lists solely in-frame clones and lacks some. Here the sample spans 87,000 or so clones, under 65% being singletons. Overall study results and limits: A later analysis reportedly identified an Asian-associated ancestry cluster as carrying fewer N-insertions than the roughly 670-donor mean. Sequencing artifact likely explains a cluster of highly shared sequence variants.

The germline V gene encodes CDR1 SGHNT and CDR2 YENEEA. CDR3 length: 12 amino acids. V was clipped by 6 bases and J by 4 bases, with 10 bases between them. The J gene is TRBJ2-7, the V gene TRBV11-3, with D perhaps TRBD1 (6 bases). The material sequenced was PBMCs. This clonotype was sampled from a man in his 60s in good health and CMV-seronegative. For the CDR3, the DNA is TGTGCCAGCAGTCTACAGGGATACGAGCAGTACTTC. Translation gives CASSLQGYEQYF.